One TCR beta chain is described in this entry. The specificity of this receptor is unknown. Base qualities are not provided; no much larger clone lies one nucleotide away. The collaborating institutions used their own protocols to collect whole blood in K2EDTA tubes. For TCRbeta analysis, collaborators shipped samples as frozen whole blood, isolated PBMCs, or DNA extracted from either of those sample types. The germline V gene yields MDHEN for CDR1 and SYDVKM for CDR2. Spanning cysteine to phenylalanine, the CDR3 consists of 14 amino acids. Of all the DNA, just the CDR3 is kept, 42 bases in frame from base 1. V trim: 6 bases; J trim: 2 bases; unmatched bases: 6. The data derive from a study of blood T cell repertoires in COVID-19 (dated by TCRdb to the early 2020s). General notes on the study: Samples from collaborators originated in the United States, Italy and Spain and spanned both the acute and convalescent phases of COVID-19. The prospective study material was composed of cDNA or gDNA derived from T cells, B-cell-depleted T cells, or PBMCs. Deeply sampled blood TCRbeta repertoires from subjects exposed to, actively infected with, or recovered from COVID-19 were included in the dataset. A freely available public database, intended as a resource for researchers studying the immune response to SARS-CoV-2, is where the repertoires were released. The samples were drawn from two sources: the first 160 participants of the ongoing ImmuneRACE study, and 1,254 subjects contributed by 6 global collaborators. The sample metadata nearly always contained a de-identified subject ID, COVID-19 status, age in years and sex. Where available, HLA class I and class II types were obtained from metadata supplied by the sample provider rather than from assay-based typing. Points the paper makes about the study in general: The amount of clinical and demographic metadata varied by source and participant and was provided uncurated.

TCRbeta CDR3 regions were amplified from genomic DNA using the immunoSEQ Assay, a bias-controlled multiplex PCR. The paper's data handling went like this. Within the assay, amplification of reference gene primers was used to estimate how many nucleated cells each sample contained. To quantify the absolute abundance of each unique TCRbeta CDR3 rearrangement, sequence reads were collapsed and filtered. Productive Simpson clonality was computed per sample as the square root of Simpson's diversity index over productive rearrangements. The clones in this table, taken by TCRdb from immuneACCESS, are in-frame only. Not every clone is retained; where verified, under half of the shortfall comes from an unresolved V gene, and the cause of the rest is unknown. Clone size and V and J calls were adopted from that table, with D and trimming inferred from the DNA. In all, the sample holds over 65,000 clones, and about 89% of those were seen once. More than 0.95% of the sample belongs to the ten largest clones.

The V gene is TRBV28 and the J gene is TRBJ2-7, with 8 bases matching TRBD2. The receptor was derived from a human donor in a cohort sampled during active COVID-19. The sequenced material came from peripheral blood. The CDR3 protein is CASSPGLEAYEQYF. At the DNA level, the sequence is TGTGCCAGCAGCCCGGGACTAGAAGCCTACGAGCAGTACTTC.